A selection of T cell receptor beta chains follows, all from one sample in a study of beta chain features in type 1 diabetes. Method: immunoSEQ multiplex PCR; TCRdb's copy keeps in-frame clones and lacks some. The sample lists about 360,000 clones, 10% to 15% occurring once. Sequencing used naive CD4+ T cells from blood. These receptors were obtained from a man aged 18 to 30 in good health. The CDR3 runs from the conserved cysteine through the conserved F or W. D genes are given only for firm matches. Size is stated for part of the rows, as once, few or many counts, or as a class when the clone is expanded.

TRBV29-1	-	few	TRBJ2-1	TGCAGCGTTGAATCGCGCCTCTGGGGGGTTTCAAACGATGAGCAGTTCTTC	CSVESRLWGVSNDEQFF
TRBV6-5	-	few	TRBJ2-6	TGTGCCAGCAGCCCCGGGGGCTCTGGGGCCAACGTCCTGACTTTC	CASSPGGSGANVLTF
TRBV7-9	TRBD2	-	TRBJ2-3	TGTGCCAGCAGCTTGGAGACTAGCGCAGATACGCAGTATTTT	CASSLETSADTQYF
TRBV5-6	TRBD1	-	TRBJ1-1	TGTGCCAGCAGCACGGGACAGGGGAACACTGAAGCTTTCTTT	CASSTGQGNTEAFF
TRBV30	-	few	TRBJ1-2	TGTGCCTGGAGCCGGGGGGTTGGGGGCTACACCTTC	CAWSRGVGGYTF
TRBV30	TRBD1	few	TRBJ1-3	TGTGCCTGGAGTGTTCCCGCGACAGGGAGAGGAAACACCATATATTTT	CAWSVPATGRGNTIYF
TRBV5-1	TRBD2	few	TRBJ2-7	TGCGCCAGCAGCTCTAGCGGGGAGCCTTACGAGCAGTACTTC	CASSSSGEPYEQYF
TRBV5-1	-	few	TRBJ1-1	TGCGCCAGCAGCCGACGACAAGGCCTAACCTACACTGAAGCTTTCTTT	CASSRRQGLTYTEAFF
TRBV28	-	-	TRBJ2-6	TGTGCCAGCAGTTTATTGGTAGCTGGGGCCAACGTCCTGACTTTC	CASSLLVAGANVLTF
TRBV7-6	-	-	TRBJ1-2	TGTGCCAGCAGCCTAGACAGCTATGGCTACACCTTC	CASSLDSYGYTF
TRBV5-8	TRBD1	few	TRBJ2-5	TGTGCCAGCAGCGAGGGGACAGGGTCCTTAGCTTTCCAAGAGACCCAGTACTTC	CASSEGTGSLAFQETQYF
TRBV6-6	-	few	TRBJ2-2	TGTGCCAGCAGTCCCTCATCAGGCGGGACCGGGGAGCTGTTTTTT	CASSPSSGGTGELFF
TRBV9	-	-	TRBJ2-5	TGTGCCAGCAGCCCCCGACAGGGAGGAGCAGAGACCCAGTACTTC	CASSPRQGGAETQYF
TRBV4-1	TRBD2	few	TRBJ2-1	TGCGCCAGCAGCCAAACGGGAGGGAGGAAAAATGAGCAGTTCTTC	CASSQTGGRKNEQFF
TRBV7-2	TRBD1	few	TRBJ2-5	TGTGCCAGCAGCTTAAGACAGGGCCAAGAGACCCAGTACTTC	CASSLRQGQETQYF
TRBV4-1	-	few	TRBJ1-5	TGCGCCAGCAGCCAAGATACAGGGCGTCATCAGCCCCAGCATTTT	CASSQDTGRHQPQHF
TRBV28	-	-	TRBJ1-5	TGTGCCAGCTCTAACAGGGTTTCTGAGCCCCAGCATTTT	CASSNRVSEPQHF
TRBV5-1	TRBD2	few	TRBJ2-1	TGCGCCAGCAGCGCCGCGGGACTACCCTACAATGAGCAGTTCTTC	CASSAAGLPYNEQFF
TRBV7-7	TRBD1	-	TRBJ2-7	TGTGCTAGCAGCCCCCGACAGGGGGGGGAGCAGTACTTC	CASSPRQGGEQYF
TRBV7-3	TRBD2	few	TRBJ2-3	TGTGCCAGCAGCTTAGTAGCGGGAAACACAGATACGCAGTATTTT	CASSLVAGNTDTQYF
TRBV7-9	-	-	TRBJ2-7	TGTGCCAGCAGCTTTTACAGACAGACCTACGAGCAGTACTTC	CASSFYRQTYEQYF
TRBV19	-	few	TRBJ1-1	TGTGCCACCTCCTCCGATGGGACTTTTCTGGCTTTCTTT	CATSSDGTFLAFF
TRBV6-5	-	-	TRBJ2-5	TGTGCCAGCAGTTCAGTCACCCAAGAGACCCAGTACTTC	CASSSVTQETQYF
TRBV10-3	-	-	TRBJ2-3	TGTGCCATCAATCGGTTTTTAGCAGATACGCAGTATTTT	CAINRFLADTQYF
TRBV7-6	-	few	TRBJ2-1	TGTGCCAGCAGCTTAAGACTCAACAATGAGCAGTTCTTC	CASSLRLNNEQFF
TRBV6-6	-	-	TRBJ2-2	TGTGCCAGCACCGACCCAGAGAGGGTCGGGGAGCTGTTTTTT	CASTDPERVGELFF
TRBV30	TRBD1	-	TRBJ1-1	TGTGCCTGGAGTGTACAGGGGGGAATCACTGAAGCTTTCTTT	CAWSVQGGITEAFF
TRBV23-1	-	-	TRBJ1-1	TGCGCCAGCAGTCAATGGGGGGAAATAGGCTTAATGAACACTGAAGCTTTCTTT	CASSQWGEIGLMNTEAFF
TRBV7-9	TRBD1	-	TRBJ2-7	TGTGCCAGCAGCTTAGCGTACAGGGGTCCCTACGAGCAGTACTTC	CASSLAYRGPYEQYF
TRBV27	TRBD2	-	TRBJ2-1	TGTGCCATCAAGCGGGGGGTGCCTTTTAATGAGCAGTTCTTC	CAIKRGVPFNEQFF